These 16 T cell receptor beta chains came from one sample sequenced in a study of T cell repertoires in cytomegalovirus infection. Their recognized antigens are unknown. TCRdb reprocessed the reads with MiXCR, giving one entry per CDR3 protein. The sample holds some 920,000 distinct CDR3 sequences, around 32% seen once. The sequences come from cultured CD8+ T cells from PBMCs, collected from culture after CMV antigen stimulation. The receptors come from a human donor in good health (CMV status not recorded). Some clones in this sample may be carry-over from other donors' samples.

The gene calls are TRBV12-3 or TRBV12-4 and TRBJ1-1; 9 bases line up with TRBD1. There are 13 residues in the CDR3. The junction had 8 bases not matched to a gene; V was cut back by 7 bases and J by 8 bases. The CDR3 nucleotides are TGTGCCAGCACCGCTGGGACAGGGACCGAAGCTTTCTTT. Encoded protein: CASTAGTGTEAFF.

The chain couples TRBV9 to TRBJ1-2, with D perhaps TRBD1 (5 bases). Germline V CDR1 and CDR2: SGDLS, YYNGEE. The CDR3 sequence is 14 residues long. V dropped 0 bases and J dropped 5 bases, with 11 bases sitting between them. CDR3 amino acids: CASSVGGGLYGYTF. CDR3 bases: TGTGCCAGCAGCGTAGGGGGGGGTTTGTATGGCTACACCTTC.

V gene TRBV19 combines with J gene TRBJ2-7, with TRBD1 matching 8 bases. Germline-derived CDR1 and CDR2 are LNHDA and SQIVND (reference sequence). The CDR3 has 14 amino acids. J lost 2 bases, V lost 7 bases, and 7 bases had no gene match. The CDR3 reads CASKGDRTPYEQYF. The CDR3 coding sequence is TGTGCCAGTAAAGGGGACAGGACTCCCTACGAGCAGTACTTC.

The chain's CDR3 is CSVETRTGVKGDTEAFF. The CDR3 bases are TGCAGCGTTGAGACGAGGACAGGGGTTAAAGGAGACACTGAAGCTTTCTTT. The rearrangement joins TRBV29-1 to TRBJ1-1; TRBD1 aligns across 9 bases. This CDR3 region has 17 residues. V was pared by 3 bases and J by 3 bases, with 14 bases of the junction left unmatched. CDR1 is SQVTM, CDR2 ANQGSEA, per germline. The entire variable domain, with the rest obtained from reference TRBV29-1 and TRBJ1-1, is as follows: SAVISQKPSRDICQRGTSLTIQCQVDSQVTMMFWYRQQPGQSLTLIATANQGSEATYESGFVIDKFPISRPNLTFSTLTVSNMSPEDSSIYLCSVETRTGVKGDTEAFFGQGTRLTVV.

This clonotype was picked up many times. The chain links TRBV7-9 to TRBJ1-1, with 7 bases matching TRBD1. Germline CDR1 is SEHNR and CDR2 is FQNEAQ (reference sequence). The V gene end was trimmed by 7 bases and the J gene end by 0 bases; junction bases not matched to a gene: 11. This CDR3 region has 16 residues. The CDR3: CASTSDFGQVNTEAFF. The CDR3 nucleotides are TGTGCCAGCACCTCTGATTTCGGACAGGTGAACACTGAAGCTTTCTTT.

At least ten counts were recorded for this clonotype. The DNA for the CDR3 is TGTGCCAGCAGTTACGGAGGGCTTTACGAGCAGTACTTC. Protein sequence: CASSYGGLYEQYF. This chain uses TRBV6-5 with TRBJ2-7, with a possible D match to TRBD2 (6 bases). The V end lost 2 bases, the J end lost 4 bases, and 9 bases lay between the germline ends. CDR1 is MNHEY and CDR2 is SVGAGI in the germline V gene. The CDR3 totals 13 residues.

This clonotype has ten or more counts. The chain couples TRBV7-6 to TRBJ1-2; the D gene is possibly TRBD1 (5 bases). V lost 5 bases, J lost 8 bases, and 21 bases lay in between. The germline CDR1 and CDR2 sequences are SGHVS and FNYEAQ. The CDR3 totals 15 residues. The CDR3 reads CASSPSGPGGRGYTF. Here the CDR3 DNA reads TGTGCCAGCAGCCCCTCTGGTCCCGGGGGACGAGGCTACACCTTC.

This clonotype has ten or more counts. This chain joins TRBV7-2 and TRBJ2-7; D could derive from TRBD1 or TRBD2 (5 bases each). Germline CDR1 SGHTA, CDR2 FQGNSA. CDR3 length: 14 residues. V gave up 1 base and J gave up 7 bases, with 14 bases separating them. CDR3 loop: CASSLVVGVGEQYF. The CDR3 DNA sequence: TGTGCCAGCAGCTTAGTAGTGGGGGTCGGGGAGCAGTACTTC. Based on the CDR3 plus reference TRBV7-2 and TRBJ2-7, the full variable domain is GAGVSQSPSNKVTEKGKDVELRCDPISGHTALYWYRQSLGQGLEFLIYFQGNSAPDKSGLPSDRFSAERTGGSVSTLTIQRTQQEDSAVYLCASSLVVGVGEQYFGPGTRLTVT.

CDR3 loop: CASSVRQGPNEQFF. The CDR3 bases are TGTGCCAGCAGCGTAAGGCAAGGGCCCAATGAGCAGTTCTTC. This chain connects TRBV9 to TRBJ2-1; D is undetermined. With 1 base removed from V and 6 bases from J, the gap between germline ends came to 11 bases. This CDR3 is 14 amino acids long. Germline CDR1 and CDR2: SGDLS and YYNGEE.

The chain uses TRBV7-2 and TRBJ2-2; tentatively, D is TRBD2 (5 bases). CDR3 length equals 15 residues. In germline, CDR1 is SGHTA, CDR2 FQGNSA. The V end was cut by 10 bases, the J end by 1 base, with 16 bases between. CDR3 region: CATPEGRVNTGELFF. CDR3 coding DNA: TGTGCCACCCCTGAGGGTAGGGTGAACACCGGGGAGCTGTTTTTT.

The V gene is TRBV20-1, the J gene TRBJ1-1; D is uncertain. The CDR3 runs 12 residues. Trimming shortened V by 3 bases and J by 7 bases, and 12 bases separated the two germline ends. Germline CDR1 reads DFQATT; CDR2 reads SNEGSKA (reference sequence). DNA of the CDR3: TGCAGTGCTAGGAAGGGAGGCGGTGAAGCTTTCTTT. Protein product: CSARKGGGEAFF.

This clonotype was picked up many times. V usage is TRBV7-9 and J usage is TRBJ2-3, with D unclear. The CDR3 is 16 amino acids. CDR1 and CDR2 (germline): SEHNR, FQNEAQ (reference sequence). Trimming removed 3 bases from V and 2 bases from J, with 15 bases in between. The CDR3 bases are TGTGCCAGCAGCTTCCTCGGGTTACGGAACACAGATACGCAGTATTTT. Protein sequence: CASSFLGLRNTDTQYF.

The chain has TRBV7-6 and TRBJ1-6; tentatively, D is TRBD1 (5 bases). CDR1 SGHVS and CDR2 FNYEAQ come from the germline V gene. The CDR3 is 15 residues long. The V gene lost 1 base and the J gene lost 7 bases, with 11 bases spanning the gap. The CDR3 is CASSLGRGTNSPLHF. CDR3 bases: TGTGCCAGCAGCTTAGGGCGGGGGACGAATTCACCCCTCCACTTT. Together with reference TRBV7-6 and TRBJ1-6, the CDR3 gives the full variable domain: GAGVSQSPRYKVTKRGQDVALRCDPISGHVSLYWYRQALGQGPEFLTYFNYEAQQDKSGLPNDRFSAERPEGSISTLTIQRTEQRDSAMYRCASSLGRGTNSPLHFGNGTRLTVT.

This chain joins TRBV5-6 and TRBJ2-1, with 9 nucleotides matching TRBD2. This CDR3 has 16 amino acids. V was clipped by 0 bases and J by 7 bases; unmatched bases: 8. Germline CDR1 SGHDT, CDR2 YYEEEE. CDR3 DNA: TGTGCCAGCAGCTTGGGCGGTAGCGGGGGTGCTAATGAGCAGTTCTTC. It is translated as CASSLGGSGGANEQFF.

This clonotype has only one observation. CDR3 in amino acids: CASTLSGGNEQFF. CDR3 coding DNA: TGTGCCAGCACCCTCTCTGGGGGAAATGAGCAGTTCTTC. The rearrangement joins TRBV27 to TRBJ2-1; D may correspond to TRBD1 or TRBD2 (5 bases each). Germline V gene lookup returns CDR1 MNHEY and CDR2 SMNVEV (reference sequence). The CDR3 covers 13 residues. V shed 7 bases and J shed 7 bases, with 14 bases lying between them.

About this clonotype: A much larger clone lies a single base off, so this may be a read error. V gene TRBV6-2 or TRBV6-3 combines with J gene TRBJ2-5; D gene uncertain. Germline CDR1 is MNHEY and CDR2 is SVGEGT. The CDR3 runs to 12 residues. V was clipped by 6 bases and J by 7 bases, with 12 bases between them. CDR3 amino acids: CASSPNGRTQYF. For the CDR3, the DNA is TGTGCCAGCAGCCCCAATGGGCGGACCCAGTACTTC.